Below, 29 T cell receptor beta chains from the same sample are listed, as sequenced in a study of T cells after somatic rescue of genetic block. The data were produced by immunoSEQ multiplex PCR, yet TCRdb's version contains in-frame clones alone and is incomplete. Of 10,000 to 15,000 clones listed, about 71% were seen once; the top ten hold roughly 12%. Sequences were obtained from peripheral blood mononuclear cells (PBMCs). These receptors were collected from a boy younger than 18.

This rearrangement joins TRBV7-9 to TRBJ2-6; the D is unclear. The CDR3 consists of 15 residues. The V end was cut by 1 base, the J end by 1 base, with 5 bases between. From germline, CDR1 is SEHNR and CDR2 FQNEAQ (reference sequence). The CDR3 region has the DNA TGTGCCAGCAGCTTAGGGGGATCTGGGGCCAACGTCCTGACTTTC. This sequence encodes CASSLGGSGANVLTF.

V and J are TRBV27 and TRBJ1-4; the D gene is possibly TRBD1 (6 bases). Trimming shortened V by 4 bases and J by 3 bases, and 12 bases separated the two germline ends. The germline V gene encodes CDR1 MNHEY and CDR2 SMNVEV (reference sequence). This CDR3 comprises 15 residues. CDR3 in DNA: TGTGCCAGCAGTTCCCCCGGGACACCTAATGAAAAACTGTTTTTT. Translation gives CASSSPGTPNEKLFF.

The CDR3 here is CASSLVSGDRGDEQFF. The CDR3 coding sequence is TGTGCCAGCAGCTTAGTTAGTGGGGACAGGGGAGATGAGCAGTTCTTC. The genes are TRBV11-1 and TRBJ2-1; 10 positions match TRBD1. Germline CDR1 and CDR2: SGHAT and FQDESV (reference sequence). The J segment lost 8 bases and the V segment lost 1 base, leaving 8 bases of the junction unmatched. The CDR3 runs 16 residues.

This clone was detected a few times. The J gene is TRBJ1-1, the V gene TRBV9; D gene ambiguous. Trimming took off 0 bases at V and 3 bases at J, with 9 bases between the two ends. This CDR3 contains 14 residues. Looked up from germline, CDR1 is SGDLS and CDR2 is YYNGEE. The CDR3: CASSVGSTHTEAFF. CDR3 in DNA: TGTGCCAGCAGCGTAGGATCCACCCACACTGAAGCTTTCTTT.

The chain carries TRBV28 and TRBJ1-2, with 9 bases lining up with TRBD1. This CDR3 comprises 16 residues. V gave up 6 bases and J gave up 13 bases; unmatched junction bases: 21. Germline V gives CDR1 MDHEN, CDR2 SYDVKM. This CDR3 reads CASRMTRSGTGILGTF. Written as DNA, the CDR3 is TGTGCCAGCAGGATGACCCGCTCCGGGACAGGGATCCTGGGCACCTTC.

The V call is TRBV19, the J call TRBJ2-3, with no clear D. The length of the CDR3 is 14 residues. Trimming took 1 base from V and 6 from J, leaving 11 bases between them. From germline, CDR1 is LNHDA and CDR2 SQIVND (reference sequence). The chain's CDR3 is CASSIVDSRDTQYF. For the CDR3, the DNA is TGTGCCAGTAGTATAGTTGACTCAAGGGATACGCAGTATTTT.

The rearrangement links TRBV4-1 to TRBJ2-7; D is perhaps TRBD2 (5 bases). Looked up from germline, CDR1 is MGHRA and CDR2 is YSYEKL. V lost 4 bases and J 2 bases, leaving 9 bases between the germline ends. This CDR3 region has 13 residues. Here the CDR3 DNA reads TGCGCCAGCAGCCGCCAGGAGGCCTACGAGCAGTACTTC. This encodes CASSRQEAYEQYF.

The rearrangement uses TRBV5-1 and TRBJ2-5, with D possibly matching TRBD1 (6 bases). With 1 base removed from V and 3 bases from J, the gap between germline ends came to 10 bases. This CDR3 has 14 residues. CDR1 SGHRS and CDR2 YFSETQ come from the germline V gene. In DNA, the CDR3 is TGCGCCAGCAGCTTGATGGACAGCGAAGAGACCCAGTACTTC. Its protein product is CASSLMDSEETQYF.

This clone was picked up one time. The chain couples TRBV10-3 to TRBJ2-1, with TRBD2 identical over 8 bases. Trimming at V came to 0 bases and at J to 4 bases, leaving 5 bases not matched to a gene. Germline V lookup: CDR1 ENHRY, CDR2 SYGVKD. The CDR3 spans 16 residues. The CDR3, as DNA: TGTGCCATCAGTGAGTCGGGGACTAGACCTTACAATGAGCAGTTCTTC. It encodes CAISESGTRPYNEQFF.

This chain connects TRBV4-1 to TRBJ1-3; D is perhaps TRBD1 (5 bases). Germline V gene lookup returns CDR1 MGHRA and CDR2 YSYEKL. The CDR3 totals 17 residues. Trimming took 3 bases from V and 0 from J, leaving 15 bases between them. As DNA, the CDR3 is TGCGCCAGCAGCCAGGGGGTGGCAGGGAACTCTGGAAACACCATATATTTT. Translation: CASSQGVAGNSGNTIYF.

The rearrangement joins TRBV6-5 to TRBJ2-7; 10 nucleotides agree with TRBD1. Germline assignment: CDR1 MNHEY and CDR2 SVGAGI. The CDR3 has 15 amino acids. The trim removed 2 bases at V and 2 bases at J, leaving 3 bases unmatched. The CDR3 DNA is TGTGCCAGCAGTTACGCCGGGACAGGGGCCTACGAGCAGTACTTC. Protein sequence: CASSYAGTGAYEQYF.

CDR3 sequence reads: CASSLDAGNTIYF. The CDR3 coding sequence is TGTGCCAGCAGTTTGGACGCTGGAAACACCATATATTTT. The V and J genes are TRBV28 and TRBJ1-3, with D uncertain. Germline V gives CDR1 MDHEN, CDR2 SYDVKM. The germline V and J ends were trimmed by 3 bases and 2 bases, with 5 bases remaining between them. CDR3 length: 13 amino acids.

This chain links TRBV5-1 with TRBJ2-2, with 7 bases fitting TRBD1. J gave up 4 bases and V 4 bases, and 4 bases lay outside the gene matches. Germline CDR1 and CDR2: SGHRS and YFSETQ. The CDR3 has 14 amino acids. CDR3 DNA: TGCGCCAGCAGCGCCGCAGGGGGCACCGGGGAGCTGTTTTTT. Its translation: CASSAAGGTGELFF.

The gene calls are TRBV7-3 and TRBJ2-2; D possibly uses TRBD1 or TRBD2 (5 bases each). CDR1 and CDR2 (germline): SGHTA, FQGTGA. V was clipped by 5 bases and J by 7 bases, with 14 bases between them. The CDR3 totals 14 residues. CDR3 residues: CASSGGRGDGELFF. In DNA form, the CDR3 reads TGTGCCAGCAGCGGGGGAAGGGGAGACGGGGAGCTGTTTTTT.

The CDR3 loop is CASSGRRGELFF. The CDR3 DNA reads TGTGCCAGTAGTGGCCGGAGGGGGGAGCTGTTTTTT. The chain combines TRBV19 with TRBJ2-2, with D possibly matching TRBD2 (5 bases). This CDR3 comprises 12 residues. Trimming stripped 5 bases from V and 8 bases from J, with 9 bases between. CDR1 LNHDA and CDR2 SQIVND come from the germline V gene (reference sequence).

This sequence joins TRBV11-2 and TRBJ2-1; TRBD2 aligns across 12 bases. CDR1 and CDR2 from the germline V gene are SGHAT and FQNNGV. V shed 5 bases and J 9 bases; nucleotides not matched to a gene: 14. The CDR3 has 17 residues. The CDR3 DNA reads TGTGCCAGCAGCCTCGGGGTCTTACTAGCGGGAGGAGGTGAGCAGTTCTTC. This gives the protein CASSLGVLLAGGGEQFF.

The V call is TRBV6-5, the J call TRBJ2-5, with 7 bases aligning to TRBD2. CDR1 and CDR2 (germline): MNHEY, SVGAGI. J lost 2 bases, V lost 11 bases, and 14 bases had no gene match. This CDR3 region has 15 residues. The CDR3 coding sequence is TGTGCCGCACCAAATAGGGACTACCGGCAAGAGACCCAGTACTTC. This gives the protein CAAPNRDYRQETQYF.

This chain connects TRBV27 to TRBJ2-6; TRBD2 might be the D (5 bases). V lost 3 bases and J 0 bases, leaving 9 bases between the germline ends. The length of the CDR3 is 16 residues. Germline loops: CDR1 MNHEY, CDR2 SMNVEV (reference sequence). The CDR3 nucleotides are TGTGCCAGCAGTTTTCGGGATTTCTCTGGGGCCAACGTCCTGACTTTC. Protein: CASSFRDFSGANVLTF. Full variable domain (outside the CDR3, taken from reference TRBV27 and TRBJ2-6): EAQVTQNPRYLITVTGKKLTVTCSQNMNHEYMSWYRQDPGLGLRQIYYSMNVEVTDKGDVPEGYKVSRKEKRNFPLILESPSPNQTSLYFCASSFRDFSGANVLTFGAGSRLTVL.

The genes are TRBV28 and TRBJ1-6; D is possibly TRBD1 (6 bases). V lost 3 bases, J lost 3 bases, and 9 bases lay in between. Germline V CDR1 and CDR2: MDHEN, SYDVKM. This CDR3 is 15 amino acids long. The CDR3 loop is CASSFLRGYNSPLHF. The CDR3 coding sequence is TGTGCCAGCAGTTTTCTCAGGGGCTATAATTCACCCCTCCACTTT.

The chain links TRBV7-9 to TRBJ1-2; the match to TRBD1 covers 9 bases. This CDR3 is 16 amino acids long. With V trimmed by 5 bases and J by 5 bases, 12 bases remained unmatched. Looked up from germline, CDR1 is SEHNR and CDR2 is FQNEAQ (reference sequence). Written as DNA, the CDR3 is TGTGCCAGCAGCCAGGGACAGGGACCTATAAGATATGGCTACACCTTC. Its protein product is CASSQGQGPIRYGYTF.

V is TRBV19 and J is TRBJ2-3; D is ambiguous. CDR3 length: 11 amino acids. Trimming stripped 4 bases from V and 4 bases from J, with 3 bases between. CDR1 and CDR2 (germline): LNHDA, SQIVND (reference sequence). Here the CDR3 DNA reads TGTGCCAGTAGTAAGGCAGATACGCAGTATTTT. Translation gives CASSKADTQYF.

This clone ranks as medium-sized. This chain links TRBV21-1 with TRBJ1-1. TRBV21-1 is a pseudogene locus. The CDR3 runs to 17 residues. The CDR3 spells CASSSIRDVTLNTEAFF. CDR3 nucleotides: TGTGCCAGCAGCAGTATCCGGGACGTAACTTTGAACACTGAAGCTTTCTTT.

This chain joins TRBV5-4 and TRBJ2-7, with D tentatively TRBD2 (5 bases). Trimming left V 2 bases short and J 6 bases short, with 12 bases between. CDR1 is SGHNT, CDR2 YYREEE, per germline (reference sequence). This CDR3 region has 13 residues. The chain's CDR3 is CASSLEGWGEQYF. Here the CDR3 DNA reads TGTGCCAGCAGCTTAGAGGGTTGGGGCGAGCAGTACTTC.

The V gene is TRBV5-1, the J gene TRBJ1-1, with D unresolved. The CDR3 is made up of 14 amino acids. The ends were cut back, 0 bases at V and 5 bases at J, with 11 bases in the middle. CDR1 and CDR2 (germline): SGHRS, YFSETQ. DNA of the CDR3: TGCGCCAGCAGCTTGGTCGTTGGTGGGACTGAAGCTTTCTTT. It is translated as CASSLVVGGTEAFF.

The chain is built from TRBV5-8 and TRBJ2-5; 9 bases agree with TRBD2. The CDR3 contains 16 residues. Germline lookup yields CDR1 SGHTS and CDR2 YDEGEE. V lost 2 bases, J lost 3 bases, and 8 bases stayed unmatched. CDR3 nucleotides: TGTGCCAGCAGCTTCCAGCGGGGGGCCCGAGAAGAGACCCAGTACTTC. Translation: CASSFQRGAREETQYF.

The chain has TRBV11-1 and TRBJ2-1, with 7 bases aligning to TRBD1. Unmatched junction bases numbered 5, after V lost 3 bases and J lost 6 bases. The CDR3 covers 14 residues. Per germline, CDR1 SGHAT and CDR2 FQDESV (reference sequence). CDR3 in DNA: TGTGCCAGCAGCTTCGACAGGGTTGGCAATGAGCAGTTCTTC. Amino acids: CASSFDRVGNEQFF.

The J gene is TRBJ2-5, the V gene TRBV7-3, with D hard to call. Trimming pared 4 bases from V and 2 bases from J, leaving 20 bases between. CDR3 size: 17 residues. Germline assignment: CDR1 SGHTA and CDR2 FQGTGA. The CDR3 protein is CASSSKGPLWGQETQYF. In nucleotides, the CDR3 is TGTGCCAGCAGCTCCAAAGGTCCCCTCTGGGGTCAAGAGACCCAGTACTTC.

This chain uses TRBV7-8 with TRBJ2-7, with D possibly TRBD2 on 6 matching bases. This CDR3 region has 12 residues. Deletions cut 4 bases from V and 3 bases from J, with 7 bases between. Germline values: CDR1 SGHVS, CDR2 FQNEAQ. CDR3 loop: CASSWGDYEQYF. The CDR3 nucleotides read TGTGCCAGCAGCTGGGGGGACTACGAGCAGTACTTC.

The chain uses TRBV6-1 and TRBJ1-5, with D uncertain. The CDR3 consists of 15 residues. Trimming shortened V by 1 base and J by 4 bases, and 11 bases separated the two germline ends. The V gene's germline CDR1 is MNHNS and CDR2 SASEGT. CDR3 loop: CASSEVQTRNQPQHF. In DNA, the CDR3 is TGTGCCAGCAGTGAAGTACAGACAAGAAATCAGCCCCAGCATTTT.